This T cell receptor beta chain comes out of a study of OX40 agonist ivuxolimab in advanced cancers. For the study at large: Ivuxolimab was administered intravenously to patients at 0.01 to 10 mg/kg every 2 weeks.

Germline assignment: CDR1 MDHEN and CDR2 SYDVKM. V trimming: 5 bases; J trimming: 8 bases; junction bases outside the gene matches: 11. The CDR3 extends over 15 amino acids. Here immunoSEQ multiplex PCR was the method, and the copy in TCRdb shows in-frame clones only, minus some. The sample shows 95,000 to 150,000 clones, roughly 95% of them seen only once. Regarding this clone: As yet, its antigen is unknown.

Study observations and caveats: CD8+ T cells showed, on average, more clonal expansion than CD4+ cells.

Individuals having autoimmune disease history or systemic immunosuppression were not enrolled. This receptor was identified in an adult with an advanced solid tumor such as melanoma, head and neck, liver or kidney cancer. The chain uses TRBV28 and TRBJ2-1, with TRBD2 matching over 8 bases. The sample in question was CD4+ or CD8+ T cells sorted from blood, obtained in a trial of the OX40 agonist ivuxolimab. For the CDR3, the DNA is TGTGCCAGCAGTACCCCGGGGGGGCTCGTCTATGAGCAGTTCTTC. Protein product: CASSTPGGLVYEQFF.